A selection of T cell receptor beta chains follows, all from one sample in a study of CD8 T cells in ankylosing spondylitis. MiXCR was run by TCRdb on the 5' RACE reads, yielding one entry per CDR3 protein. The sample has some 840,000 distinct CDR3 sequences, 10% to 15% seen once. The sample taken for sequencing was blood, either unsorted or a sorted T cell fraction (not recorded which). The receptor set was obtained from a male donor with ankylosing spondylitis. CDR3s include the opening cysteine and the closing phenylalanine or tryptophan. A D gene is named only where the DNA matches it firmly. A clone size is listed for some rows: how often the clone was seen (once, few, many), or a class if it is expanded.

V gene,clone size,D gene,J gene,CDR3 protein,CDR3 DNA
TRBV7-3,many,-,TRBJ1-1,CASSLQGRGTEAFF,TGTGCCAGCAGCTTACAAGGTCGTGGGACTGAAGCTTTCTTT
TRBV4-3,-,-,TRBJ1-6,CASSQIRDSPLHF,TGCGCCAGCAGCCAGATCAGAGATTCACCCCTCCACTTT
TRBV20-1,many,TRBD1,TRBJ2-6,CSVLQGAGANVLTF,TGCAGCGTTCTTCAGGGGGCTGGGGCCAACGTCCTGACTTTC
TRBV10-3,-,TRBD1,TRBJ2-3,CAIRDRGTDTQYF,TGTGCCATCCGGGACAGGGGCACAGATACGCAGTATTTT
TRBV6-5,many,-,TRBJ2-3,CASSYALSEDTQYF,TGTGCCAGCAGTTACGCCCTCTCGGAAGATACGCAGTATTTT
TRBV12-3/TRBV12-4,-,TRBD2,TRBJ2-1,CASRLLAGYNEQFF,TGTGCCAGCAGATTACTAGCGGGATACAATGAGCAGTTCTTC
TRBV20-1,few,-,TRBJ1-3,CSARGRGSSGNTIYF,TGCAGTGCTAGAGGCCGGGGTAGCTCTGGAAACACCATATATTTT
TRBV24-1,few,-,TRBJ2-1,CATSDWSASSYNEQFF,TGTGCCACCAGTGATTGGAGCGCAAGCTCCTACAATGAGCAGTTCTTC
TRBV6-5,-,-,TRBJ2-2,CASSSLRGSENTGELFF,TGTGCCAGCAGTTCCCTCCGGGGGAGCGAGAACACCGGGGAGCTGTTTTTT
TRBV28,few,TRBD1,TRBJ1-1,CASSPPGGMNTEAFF,TGTGCCAGCAGTCCGCCAGGGGGCATGAACACTGAAGCTTTCTTT
TRBV20-1,few,-,TRBJ2-7,CSARAAGSSYEQYF,TGCAGTGCTAGAGCTGCAGGGAGCTCCTACGAGCAGTACTTC
TRBV5-1,-,-,TRBJ2-1,CASSDGWSYNEQFF,TGCGCCAGCAGCGATGGTTGGTCCTACAATGAGCAGTTCTTC
TRBV24-1,few,-,TRBJ1-5,CATSLQGKDQPQHF,TGTGCCACCAGCCTCCAGGGGAAGGATCAGCCCCAGCATTTT
TRBV5-6,few,-,TRBJ2-1,CASSLRWSNEQFF,TGTGCCAGCAGCTTGCGGTGGTCCAATGAGCAGTTCTTC
TRBV30,-,TRBD1,TRBJ1-4,CAWRRNPGGNEKLFF,TGTGCCTGGAGGCGAAATCCAGGGGGTAATGAAAAACTGTTTTTT
TRBV10-3,-,-,TRBJ2-1,CAIRVGLQGYNEQFF,TGTGCCATCAGGGTGGGGCTTCAAGGTTACAATGAGCAGTTCTTC
TRBV29-1,-,-,TRBJ2-3,CSGEQGYGTQYF,TGCAGCGGGGAACAGGGATATGGTACGCAGTATTTT
TRBV20-1,many,TRBD1,TRBJ1-2,CSAQTYRGPGYTF,TGCAGTGCTCAGACCTACAGGGGGCCTGGCTACACCTTC
TRBV27,few,TRBD1,TRBJ2-4,CASRTGQLAKNIQYF,TGTGCCAGCAGAACGGGACAGCTAGCCAAAAACATTCAGTACTTC
TRBV12-3/TRBV12-4,-,-,TRBJ1-5,CASSFGAQRDQPQHF,TGTGCCAGCAGTTTTGGGGCACAAAGGGATCAGCCCCAGCATTTT
TRBV7-7,-,-,TRBJ2-7,CASSPQTGFTYEQYF,TGTGCTAGCAGCCCCCAAACAGGGTTTACCTACGAGCAGTACTTC
TRBV15,few,-,TRBJ1-1,CATSRDQRLNLAFF,TGTGCCACCAGCAGAGATCAGAGGCTGAATTTGGCTTTCTTT
TRBV4-3,-,TRBD2,TRBJ2-7,CASSQDIAGYEQYF,TGCGCCAGCAGCCAAGACATAGCGGGCTACGAGCAGTACTTC
TRBV12-5,-,TRBD2,TRBJ2-1,CASGSLGGLAGAGNEQFF,TGTGCTAGTGGTTCCCTAGGGGGACTAGCGGGAGCGGGCAATGAGCAGTTCTTC
TRBV7-9,-,-,TRBJ1-3,CASSYRANTIYF,TGTGCCAGCAGCTACAGGGCGAACACCATATATTTT
TRBV4-3,few,-,TRBJ2-1,CASSHAGTPLNEQFF,TGCGCCAGCAGCCATGCCGGGACTCCCCTTAATGAGCAGTTCTTC
TRBV9,few,TRBD1,TRBJ1-3,CASSVHVTGDTIYF,TGTGCCAGCAGCGTACATGTGACAGGGGACACCATATATTTT
TRBV7-2,many,TRBD1,TRBJ1-2,CASSLPGTGLYGYTF,TGTGCCAGCAGCCTACCCGGGACAGGACTCTATGGCTACACCTTC
TRBV6-5,-,-,TRBJ1-3,CASSYSTDGNTIYF,TGTGCCAGCAGTTACTCGACAGATGGAAACACCATATATTTT
TRBV7-6,-,-,TRBJ2-7,CASSGWGKYEQYF,TGTGCCAGCAGCGGATGGGGAAAGTACGAGCAGTACTTC
TRBV28,-,TRBD2,TRBJ2-5,CAAGLWAGGETQYF,TGTGCCGCAGGACTATGGGCGGGAGGAGAGACCCAGTACTTC
TRBV5-1,few,-,TRBJ2-1,CASSFITGSTGEQFF,TGCGCCAGCAGCTTCATAACTGGGAGCACGGGCGAGCAGTTCTTC
TRBV5-1,few,TRBD2,TRBJ2-7,CASSPDPGTSSYEQYF,TGCGCCAGCAGCCCCGACCCCGGGACTAGCTCCTACGAGCAGTACTTC
TRBV5-6,-,TRBD1,TRBJ2-7,CASSLGYGTVSYEQYF,TGTGCCAGCAGCTTGGGTTATGGGACAGTCTCCTACGAGCAGTACTTC
TRBV6-5,-,-,TRBJ2-7,CASSYSSQVGHEQYF,TGTGCCAGCAGTTACTCGAGCCAGGTGGGCCACGAGCAGTACTTC
TRBV20-1,-,TRBD1,TRBJ1-6,CSARDTGTGGNSPLHF,TGCAGTGCTAGAGACACCGGGACAGGGGGTAATTCACCCCTCCACTTT
TRBV15,few,TRBD2,TRBJ2-7,CATSRAGTTYEQYF,TGTGCCACCAGCAGAGCGGGGACTACCTACGAGCAGTACTTC
TRBV20-1,few,-,TRBJ2-5,CSASGRGDSQETQYF,TGCAGTGCTAGCGGGAGAGGGGATTCACAAGAGACCCAGTACTTC
TRBV15,-,TRBD1,TRBJ1-1,CATSARTGWTEAFF,TGTGCCACCAGCGCCCGGACAGGATGGACTGAAGCTTTCTTT
TRBV6-5,few,-,TRBJ1-2,CASSSRPSKGYTF,TGTGCCAGCAGTTCCAGACCGAGCAAGGGCTACACCTTC
TRBV4-1,few,-,TRBJ2-1,CASSRSGEGVNEQFF,TGCGCCAGCAGCCGCTCAGGGGAGGGGGTCAATGAGCAGTTCTTC
TRBV4-3,few,-,TRBJ1-1,CASSQGWQNTEAFF,TGCGCCAGCAGCCAAGGTTGGCAGAACACTGAAGCTTTCTTT
TRBV6-1,few,-,TRBJ2-2,CASSVYPAGELFF,TGTGCCAGCAGTGTTTACCCGGCCGGGGAGCTGTTTTTT
TRBV7-8,few,-,TRBJ2-5,CASTQGVRGETQYF,TGTGCCAGCACCCAAGGGGTGAGAGGGGAGACCCAGTACTTC
TRBV2,once,TRBD2,TRBJ2-1,CASCSRPRLAGVSYNEQFF,TGTGCCAGCTGTTCCCGCCCCCGACTAGCGGGAGTATCGTACAATGAGCAGTTCTTC
TRBV20-1,-,-,TRBJ1-3,CSAPRGQSSGNTIYF,TGCAGTGCCCCCCGAGGACAGTCCTCTGGAAACACCATATATTTT
TRBV5-1,-,-,TRBJ1-4,CASSLNGDKLFF,TGCGCCAGCAGCTTGAACGGGGACAAACTGTTTTTT
TRBV7-9,-,TRBD1,TRBJ2-7,CASSLARQGANQQYF,TGTGCCAGCAGCTTGGCACGACAGGGGGCGAACCAGCAGTACTTC
TRBV20-1,many,-,TRBJ2-5,CSASPRGKEAQYF,TGCAGTGCTAGTCCTCGGGGAAAAGAGGCCCAGTACTTC
TRBV6-1,few,TRBD2,TRBJ2-3,CASGVRAGGSDTQYF,TGTGCCAGCGGCGTTAGAGCGGGAGGGTCAGATACGCAGTATTTT
TRBV12-3/TRBV12-4,few,-,TRBJ1-1,CASSLAGVGQRDTEAFF,TGTGCCAGCAGTTTAGCGGGGGTGGGCCAAAGGGACACTGAAGCTTTCTTT
TRBV9,-,-,TRBJ2-3,CASSPSRWAMEDTQYF,TGTGCCAGCAGCCCTTCGAGGTGGGCCATGGAAGATACGCAGTATTTT
TRBV5-1,-,TRBD1,TRBJ2-2,CASRRQGITTGELFF,TGCGCCAGCCGACGACAGGGAATTACCACCGGGGAGCTGTTTTTT
TRBV20-1,few,TRBD2,TRBJ2-7,CSYGTSGTYEQYF,TGCAGCTACGGGACTAGCGGTACCTACGAGCAGTACTTC
TRBV9,-,-,TRBJ2-2,CASSVARWGELFF,TGTGCCAGCAGCGTAGCAAGGTGGGGGGAGCTGTTTTTT